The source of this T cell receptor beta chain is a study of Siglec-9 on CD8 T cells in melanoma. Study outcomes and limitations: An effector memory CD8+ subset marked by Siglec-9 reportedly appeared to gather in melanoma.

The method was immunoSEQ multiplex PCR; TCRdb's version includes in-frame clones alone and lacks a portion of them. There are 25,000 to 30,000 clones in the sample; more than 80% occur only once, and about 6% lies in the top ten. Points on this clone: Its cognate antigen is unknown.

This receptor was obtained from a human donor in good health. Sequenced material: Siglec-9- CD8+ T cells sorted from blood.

This CDR3 reads CASSLVPTGYTDTQYF. The CDR3 bases are TGTGCCAGCAGCTTAGTCCCGACAGGTTACACAGATACGCAGTATTTT. The chain uses TRBV11-2 and TRBJ2-3, with a possible D match to TRBD1 (6 bases). CDR1 and CDR2 from the germline V gene are SGHAT and FQNNGV. This CDR3 is 16 amino acids long. V was clipped by 1 base and J by 2 bases, with 13 bases between them.